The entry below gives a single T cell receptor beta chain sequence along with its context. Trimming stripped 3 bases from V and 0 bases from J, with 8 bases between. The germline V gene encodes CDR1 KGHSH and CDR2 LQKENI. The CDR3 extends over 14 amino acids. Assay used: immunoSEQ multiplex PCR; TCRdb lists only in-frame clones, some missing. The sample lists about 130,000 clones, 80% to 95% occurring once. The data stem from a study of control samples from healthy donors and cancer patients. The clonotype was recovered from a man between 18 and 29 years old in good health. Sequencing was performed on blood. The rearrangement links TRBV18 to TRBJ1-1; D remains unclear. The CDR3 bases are TGTGCCAGCTCACCGGGTCCAATGAACACTGAAGCTTTCTTT. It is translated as CASSPGPMNTEAFF.